The sequence of this TCR beta chain was determined in a study of lymphopenia after photon versus proton radiotherapy. Study observations and caveats: After lymphocyte nadir, photon-treated repertoires showed oligoclonal expansion, especially CD8+ Temra.

There are a few counts of this clone. Its specificity is not known. Trimming took off 1 base at V and 1 base at J, with 10 bases between the two ends. CDR3 length equals 15 residues. The germline CDR1 and CDR2 sequences are SGHVS and FNYEAQ. TCRdb's table, derived via immunoSEQ multiplex PCR, lists solely in-frame clones and lacks some. The table records some 14,000 clones, about four fifths of them present only once. This sequence originates from a man aged 45 to 65 with gastric cancer. The chain couples TRBV7-6 to TRBJ1-1; D gene unclear. This material consisted of peripheral blood, taken from a patient treated with photon-based radiotherapy. As DNA, the CDR3 is TGTGCCAGCAGCTTAGGGTCCCAAGGGAACACTGAAGCTTTCTTT. This codes for CASSLGSQGNTEAFF. The full variable domain, its missing parts supplied by reference TRBV7-6 and TRBJ1-1, is GAGVSQSPRYKVTKRGQDVALRCDPISGHVSLYWYRQALGQGPEFLTYFNYEAQQDKSGLPNDRFSAERPEGSISTLTIQRTEQRDSAMYRCASSLGSQGNTEAFFGQGTRLTVV.